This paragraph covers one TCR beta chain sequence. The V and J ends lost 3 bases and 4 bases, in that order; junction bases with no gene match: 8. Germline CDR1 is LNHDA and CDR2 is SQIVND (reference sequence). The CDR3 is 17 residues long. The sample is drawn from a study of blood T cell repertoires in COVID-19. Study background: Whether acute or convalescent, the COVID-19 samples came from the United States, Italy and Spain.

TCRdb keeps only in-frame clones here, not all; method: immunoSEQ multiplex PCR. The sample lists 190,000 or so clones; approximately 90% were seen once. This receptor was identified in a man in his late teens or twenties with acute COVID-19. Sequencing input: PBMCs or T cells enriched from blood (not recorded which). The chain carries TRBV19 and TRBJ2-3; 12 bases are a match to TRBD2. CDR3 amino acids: CASSIFKLAGGPDTQYF. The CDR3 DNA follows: TGTGCCAGTAGTATTTTTAAACTAGCGGGAGGCCCAGATACGCAGTATTTT.